The clone carrying this T cell receptor (beta chain) was picked up a small number of times. The target antigen is unknown. These data come from a study of response to subunit inactivated influenza vaccine. MiXCR, applied by TCRdb to the RT-PCR reads, yields one record per CDR3 protein. Of 630,000 or so distinct CDR3 sequences in the sample, about a sixth were seen once. The study's findings and limits: Few new T cells, the authors suggested, are recruited by each seasonal influenza vaccination.

The CDR3 covers 17 residues. Trimming removed 5 bases from V and 10 bases from J, with 27 bases in between. Germline V gene sequence: CDR1 LNHNV, CDR2 YYDKDF (reference sequence). The starting material was PBMCs from blood, obtained about 11 days after vaccination. This receptor was taken from a man aged 50 to 59 who received an inactivated influenza vaccine. The chain links TRBV15 to TRBJ2-1, with D maybe TRBD2 (7 bases). CDR3 nucleotide sequence: TGTGCCACCAGCGGGGGGGCTCCGGGACTCAGGTCATGGGAGCAGTTCTTC. It yields the protein CATSGGAPGLRSWEQFF.